One sample yielded the 9 T cell receptor beta chains listed below, sequenced in a study of T cell responses to AZD1222 COVID-19 vaccine (dated by TCRdb to 2020 to 2022). The library was built by means of the immunoSEQ multiplex PCR assay. The table was pulled from immuneACCESS by TCRdb, which kept in-frame rearrangements only. Such tables lose some clones; where checked, under half of the loss comes from unresolved V genes, and the rest has no known cause. Here the sample has approximately 88,000 clones; 90% occur a single time. The ten largest clones take up approximately 5% of the sample. The time point label for this specimen denotes: about 28 days (+/-7) after the second vaccine dose. The sequencing used peripheral blood, collected 28 days after the second AZD1222 dose. These receptors all stem from an adult who received the AZD1222 COVID-19 vaccine.

This sequence joins TRBV13 and TRBJ1-1, with D possibly TRBD1 on 5 matching bases. The CDR3 length is 13 residues. Germline loops: CDR1 PRHDT, CDR2 FYEKMQ (reference sequence). V was clipped by 3 bases and J by 5 bases, with 10 bases between them. CDR3 sequence: CASSLGWGTEAFF. The CDR3 bases are TGTGCCAGCAGCTTGGGCTGGGGGACTGAAGCTTTCTTT.

The chain is built from TRBV18 and TRBJ2-2; D is possibly TRBD1 (5 bases). CDR3 length: 13 residues. Trimming removed 3 bases from V and 5 bases from J, with 7 bases in between. The germline gives CDR1 KGHSH, CDR2 LQKENI. CDR3 amino acids: CASSPGQTGELFF. The DNA for the CDR3 is TGTGCCAGCTCACCGGGGCAGACCGGGGAGCTGTTTTTT.

V usage is TRBV12-3 or TRBV12-4 and J usage is TRBJ2-3; D remains unclear. Trimming left V 6 bases short and J 1 base short, with 8 bases between. There are 13 residues in the CDR3. The CDR3 sequence is CASRRQGTDTQYF. CDR3 DNA sequence: TGTGCCAGCAGGCGACAAGGCACAGATACGCAGTATTTT.

This clone was counted a single time. The chain uses TRBV7-8 and TRBJ1-6; tentatively, D is TRBD1 (5 bases). Germline CDR1 SGHVS, CDR2 FQNEAQ. There are 15 residues in the CDR3. Trimming removed 2 bases at V and 1 base at J, with 6 bases between. CDR3 bases: TGTGCCAGCAGCTTAAGGGGTTCCTATAATTCACCCCTCCACTTT. Protein: CASSLRGSYNSPLHF.

The gene calls are TRBV27 and TRBJ1-6; 7 positions match TRBD1. Germline loops: CDR1 MNHEY, CDR2 SMNVEV (reference sequence). This CDR3 has 15 amino acids. V shed 7 bases, J shed 3 bases, and the junction held 6 bases outside the gene matches. The CDR3 is CASTPDRLYNSPLHF. The CDR3 DNA is TGTGCCAGCACCCCGGACAGGCTCTATAATTCACCCCTCCACTTT.

This chain connects TRBV11-1 to TRBJ2-1, with a weak D call TRBD2 (6 bases). Germline CDR1 is SGHAT and CDR2 is FQDESV (reference sequence). Trimming pared 7 bases from V and 7 bases from J, leaving 20 bases between. CDR3 size: 15 residues. The CDR3 reads CASTLQAGRVNEQFF. CDR3 sequence (DNA): TGTGCCAGCACCCTCCAGGCGGGGCGGGTTAATGAGCAGTTCTTC.

The rearrangement uses TRBV7-2 and TRBJ1-1, with D hard to call. There are 12 residues in the CDR3. Germline CDR1 SGHTA, CDR2 FQGNSA. V lost 3 bases and J 3 bases, leaving 5 bases between the germline ends. The chain's CDR3 is CASSFLYTEAFF. Here the CDR3 DNA reads TGTGCCAGCAGCTTCTTGTACACTGAAGCTTTCTTT. The full variable domain, with the rest looked up from reference TRBV7-2 and TRBJ1-1, is GAGVSQSPSNKVTEKGKDVELRCDPISGHTALYWYRQSLGQGLEFLIYFQGNSAPDKSGLPSDRFSAERTGGSVSTLTIQRTQQEDSAVYLCASSFLYTEAFFGQGTRLTVV.

This chain uses TRBV5-6 with TRBJ1-1; D perhaps matches TRBD1 (5 bases). V lost 0 bases and J lost 6, with 12 bases in between. The CDR3 length is 14 residues. CDR1 is SGHDT and CDR2 is YYEEEE in the germline V gene. CDR3 amino acids: CASSLGGYLSEAFF. For the CDR3, the DNA is TGTGCCAGCAGCTTGGGGGGGTATCTTTCTGAAGCTTTCTTT. Based on the CDR3 plus reference TRBV5-6 and TRBJ1-1, the full variable domain is DAGVTQSPTHLIKTRGQQVTLRCSPKSGHDTVSWYQQALGQGPQFIFQYYEEEERQRGNFPDRFSGHQFPNYSSELNVNALLLGDSALYLCASSLGGYLSEAFFGQGTRLTVV.

The genes are TRBV15 and TRBJ1-1, with a weak D call TRBD1 (5 bases). V lost 5 bases and J 2 bases, leaving 12 bases between the germline ends. Germline CDR1 reads LNHNV; CDR2 reads YYDKDF (reference sequence). The CDR3 is 14 amino acids. CDR3 DNA: TGTGCCACCAGCGGGGGGGACGGAAACACTGAAGCTTTCTTT. As protein: CATSGGDGNTEAFF.